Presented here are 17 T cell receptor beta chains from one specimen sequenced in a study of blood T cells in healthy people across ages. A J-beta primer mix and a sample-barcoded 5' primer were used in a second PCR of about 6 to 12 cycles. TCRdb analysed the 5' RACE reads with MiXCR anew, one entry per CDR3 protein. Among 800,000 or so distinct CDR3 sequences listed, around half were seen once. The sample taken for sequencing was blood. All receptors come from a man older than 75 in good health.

CDR3 amino acids: CASSPSGRANTQYF. DNA of the CDR3: TGTGCCAGCAGCCCAAGCGGGAGGGCCAATACGCAGTATTTT. The chain employs TRBV7-3 and TRBJ2-3; 10 positions match TRBD2. J lost 7 bases, V lost 5 bases, and 6 bases had no gene match. The CDR3 covers 14 residues. Germline loops: CDR1 SGHTA, CDR2 FQGTGA.

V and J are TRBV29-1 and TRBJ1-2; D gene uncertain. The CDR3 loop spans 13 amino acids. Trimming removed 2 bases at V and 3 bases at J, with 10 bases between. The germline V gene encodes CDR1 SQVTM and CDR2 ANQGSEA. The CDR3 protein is CSVELGFYYGYTF. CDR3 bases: TGCAGCGTTGAATTGGGCTTCTACTATGGCTACACCTTC.

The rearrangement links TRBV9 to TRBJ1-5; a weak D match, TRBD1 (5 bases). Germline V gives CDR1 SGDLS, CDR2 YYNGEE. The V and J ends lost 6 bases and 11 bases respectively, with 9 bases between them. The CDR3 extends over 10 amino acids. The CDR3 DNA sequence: TGTGCCAGCAACAGGCCCGCCCAGCATTTT. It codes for CASNRPAQHF. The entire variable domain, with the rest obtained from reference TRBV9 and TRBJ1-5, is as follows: DSGVTQTPKHLITATGQRVTLRCSPRSGDLSVYWYQQSLDQGLQFLIQYYNGEERAKGNILERFSAQQFPDLHSELNLSSLELGDSALYFCASNRPAQHFGDGTRLSIL.

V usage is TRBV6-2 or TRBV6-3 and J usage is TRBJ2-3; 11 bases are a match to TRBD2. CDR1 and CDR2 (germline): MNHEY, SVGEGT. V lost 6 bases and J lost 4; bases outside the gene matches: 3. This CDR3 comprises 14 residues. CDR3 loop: CASRLSGRADTQYF. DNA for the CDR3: TGTGCCAGCAGGCTTAGCGGGAGGGCAGATACGCAGTATTTT.

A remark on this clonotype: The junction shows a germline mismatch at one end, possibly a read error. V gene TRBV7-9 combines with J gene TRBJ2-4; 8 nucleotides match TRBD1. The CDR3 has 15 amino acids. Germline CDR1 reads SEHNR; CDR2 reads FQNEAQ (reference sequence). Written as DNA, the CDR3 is TGTGCCAGCAGCTTAGGGACAGGGTCCAAAACCATTCAGTACTTC. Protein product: CASSLGTGSKTIQYF. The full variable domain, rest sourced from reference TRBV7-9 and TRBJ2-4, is DTGVSQNPRHKITKRGQNVTFRCDPISEHNRLYWYRQTLGQGPEFLTYFQNEAQLEKSRLLSDRFSAERPKGSFSTLEIQRTEQGDSAMYLCASSLGTGSKTIQYFGAGTRLSVL.

For the CDR3, the DNA is TGTGCCACCAGCGGCCCACGACAGGGGGCGGGGAATGAGCAGTACTTC. It translates to CATSGPRQGAGNEQYF. V and J are TRBV15 and TRBJ2-5; 10 nucleotides agree with TRBD1. This CDR3 region has 16 residues. The V segment lost 5 bases and the J segment 11 bases; nucleotides outside the gene matches: 17. Germline V lookup: CDR1 LNHNV, CDR2 YYDKDF (reference sequence).

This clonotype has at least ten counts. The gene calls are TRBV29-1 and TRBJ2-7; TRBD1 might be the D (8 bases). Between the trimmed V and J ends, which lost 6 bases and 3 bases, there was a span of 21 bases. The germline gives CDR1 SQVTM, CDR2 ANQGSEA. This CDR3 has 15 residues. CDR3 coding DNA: TGCAGCGTCCAAAGCGGGGCCGGACAGGGCTACGAGCAGTACTTC. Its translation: CSVQSGAGQGYEQYF.

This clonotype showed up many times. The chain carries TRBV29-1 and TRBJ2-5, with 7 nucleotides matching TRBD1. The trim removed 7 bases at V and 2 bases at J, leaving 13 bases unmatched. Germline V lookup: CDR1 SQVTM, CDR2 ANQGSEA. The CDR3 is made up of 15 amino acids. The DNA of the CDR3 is TGCAGCGCCCGGACAGGCTCAAACCATCAAGAGACCCAGTACTTC. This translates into CSARTGSNHQETQYF.

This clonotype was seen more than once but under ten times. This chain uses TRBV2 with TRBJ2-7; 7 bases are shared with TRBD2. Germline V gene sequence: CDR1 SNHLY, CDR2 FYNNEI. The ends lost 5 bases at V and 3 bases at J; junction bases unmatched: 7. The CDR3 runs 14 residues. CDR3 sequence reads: CASSRERESYEQYF. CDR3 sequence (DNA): TGTGCCAGCAGTAGGGAGCGGGAAAGCTACGAGCAGTACTTC.

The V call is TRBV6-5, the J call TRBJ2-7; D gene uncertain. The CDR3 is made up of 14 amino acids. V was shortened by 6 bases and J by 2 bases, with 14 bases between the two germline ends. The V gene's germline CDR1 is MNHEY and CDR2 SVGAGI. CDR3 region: CASSPLAPAYEQYF. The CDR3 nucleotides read TGTGCCAGCAGCCCCCTGGCGCCTGCCTACGAGCAGTACTTC.

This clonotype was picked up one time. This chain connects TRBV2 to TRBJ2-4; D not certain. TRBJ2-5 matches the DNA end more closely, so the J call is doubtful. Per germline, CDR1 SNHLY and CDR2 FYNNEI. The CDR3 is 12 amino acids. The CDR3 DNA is TGTGCCAGCAGTGGGTTGGCAGAGACCCAGTACTTC. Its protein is CASSGLAETQYF.

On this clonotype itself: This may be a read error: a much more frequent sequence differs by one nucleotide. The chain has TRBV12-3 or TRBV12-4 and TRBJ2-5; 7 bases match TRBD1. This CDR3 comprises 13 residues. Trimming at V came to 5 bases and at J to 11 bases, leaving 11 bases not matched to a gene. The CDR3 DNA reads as TGTGCCAGCAGTCCAAGGGGGCCCAGTGAGCAGTACTTC. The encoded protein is CASSPRGPSEQYF.

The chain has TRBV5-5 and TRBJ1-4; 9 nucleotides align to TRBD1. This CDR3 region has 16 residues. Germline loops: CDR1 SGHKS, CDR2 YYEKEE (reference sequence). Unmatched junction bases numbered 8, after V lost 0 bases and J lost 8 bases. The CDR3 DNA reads TGTGCCAGCAGCTTGGAAACAGGGGGCGTGGAAGAAAAACTGTTTTTT. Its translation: CASSLETGGVEEKLFF.

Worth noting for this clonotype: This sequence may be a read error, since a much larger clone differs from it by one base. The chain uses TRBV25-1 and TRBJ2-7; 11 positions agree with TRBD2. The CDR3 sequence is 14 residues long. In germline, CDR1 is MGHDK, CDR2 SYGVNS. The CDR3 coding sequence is TGTGCCGGCAGTCCGGGACTAGCGGATTACGAGCAGTACTTC. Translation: CAGSPGLADYEQYF.

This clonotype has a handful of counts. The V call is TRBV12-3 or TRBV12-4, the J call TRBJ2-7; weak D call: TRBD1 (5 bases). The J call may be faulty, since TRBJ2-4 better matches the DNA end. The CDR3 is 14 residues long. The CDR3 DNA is TGTGCCAGCAGTTCCTCAGGGATAGGAGACATTCAGTACTTC. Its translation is CASSSSGIGDIQYF.

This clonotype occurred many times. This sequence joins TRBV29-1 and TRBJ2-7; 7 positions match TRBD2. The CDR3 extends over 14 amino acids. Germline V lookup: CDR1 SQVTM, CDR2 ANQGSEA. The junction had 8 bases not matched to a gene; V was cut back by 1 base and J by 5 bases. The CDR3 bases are TGCAGCGTTGAAGTGGCGGGGGTCGCCGACGAGCAGTACTTC. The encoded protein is CSVEVAGVADEQYF.

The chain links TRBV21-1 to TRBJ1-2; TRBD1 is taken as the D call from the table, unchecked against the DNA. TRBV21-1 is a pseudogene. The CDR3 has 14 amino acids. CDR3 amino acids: CASTQTGGNYGYTF. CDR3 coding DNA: TGTGCCAGCACCCAGACAGGGGGAAACTATGGCTACACCTTC.